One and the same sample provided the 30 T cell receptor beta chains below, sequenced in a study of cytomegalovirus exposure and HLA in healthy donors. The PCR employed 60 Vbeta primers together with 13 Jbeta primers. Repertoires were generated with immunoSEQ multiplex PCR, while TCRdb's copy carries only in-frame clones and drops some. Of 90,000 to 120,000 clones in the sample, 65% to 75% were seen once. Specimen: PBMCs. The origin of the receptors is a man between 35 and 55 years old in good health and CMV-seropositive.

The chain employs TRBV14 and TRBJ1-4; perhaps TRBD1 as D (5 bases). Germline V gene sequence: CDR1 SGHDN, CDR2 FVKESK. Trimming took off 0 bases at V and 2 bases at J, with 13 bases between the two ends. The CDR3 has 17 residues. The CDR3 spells CASSQDWAEGTNEKLFF. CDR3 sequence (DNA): TGTGCCAGCAGCCAAGACTGGGCGGAGGGGACTAATGAAAAACTGTTTTTT.

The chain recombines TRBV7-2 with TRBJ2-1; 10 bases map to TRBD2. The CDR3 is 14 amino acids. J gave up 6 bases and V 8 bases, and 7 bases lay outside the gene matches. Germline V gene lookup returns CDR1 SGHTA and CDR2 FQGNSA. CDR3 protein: CASGGLAVRNEQFF. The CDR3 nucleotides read TGTGCCAGCGGTGGACTAGCGGTGCGCAATGAGCAGTTCTTC.

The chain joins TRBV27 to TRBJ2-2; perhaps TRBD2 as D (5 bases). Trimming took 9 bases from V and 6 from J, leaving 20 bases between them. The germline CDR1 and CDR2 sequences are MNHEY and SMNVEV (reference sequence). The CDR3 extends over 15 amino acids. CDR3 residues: CASKKVGQAAGELFF. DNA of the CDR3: TGTGCCAGTAAGAAGGTCGGTCAAGCGGCCGGGGAGCTGTTTTTT.

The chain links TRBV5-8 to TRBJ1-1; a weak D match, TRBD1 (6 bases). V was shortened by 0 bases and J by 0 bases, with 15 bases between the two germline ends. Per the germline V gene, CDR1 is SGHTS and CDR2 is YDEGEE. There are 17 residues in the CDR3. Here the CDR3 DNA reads TGTGCCAGCAGCTTGGCGAGGGACACTTTCATGAACACTGAAGCTTTCTTT. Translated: CASSLARDTFMNTEAFF.

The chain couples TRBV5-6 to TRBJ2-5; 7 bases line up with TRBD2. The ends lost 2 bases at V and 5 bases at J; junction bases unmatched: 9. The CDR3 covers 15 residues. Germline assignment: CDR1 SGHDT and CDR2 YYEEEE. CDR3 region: CASSLRGRVRETQYF. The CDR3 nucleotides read TGTGCCAGCAGCTTAAGAGGGAGGGTACGGGAGACCCAGTACTTC.

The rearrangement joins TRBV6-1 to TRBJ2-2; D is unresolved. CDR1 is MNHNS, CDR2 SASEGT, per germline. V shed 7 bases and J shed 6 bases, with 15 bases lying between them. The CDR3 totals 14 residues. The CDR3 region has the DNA TGTGCCAGCATTATCCCGAGAGTGCCCGGGGAGCTGTTTTTT. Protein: CASIIPRVPGELFF.

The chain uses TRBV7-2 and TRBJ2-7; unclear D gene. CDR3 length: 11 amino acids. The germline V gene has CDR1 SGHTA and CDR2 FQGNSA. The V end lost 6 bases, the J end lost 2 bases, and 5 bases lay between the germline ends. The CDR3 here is CASRYTYEQYF. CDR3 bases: TGTGCCAGCAGATACACCTACGAGCAGTACTTC.

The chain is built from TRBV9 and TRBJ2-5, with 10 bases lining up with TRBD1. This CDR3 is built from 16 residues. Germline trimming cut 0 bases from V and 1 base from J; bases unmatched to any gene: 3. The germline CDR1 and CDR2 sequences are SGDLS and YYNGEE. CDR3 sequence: CASSVGTGGIQETQYF. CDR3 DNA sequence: TGTGCCAGCAGCGTAGGGACAGGGGGGATCCAAGAGACCCAGTACTTC.

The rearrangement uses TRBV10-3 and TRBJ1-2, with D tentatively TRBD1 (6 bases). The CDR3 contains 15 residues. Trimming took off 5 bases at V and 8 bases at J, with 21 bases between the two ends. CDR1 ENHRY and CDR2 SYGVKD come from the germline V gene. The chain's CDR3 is CAISRNHRVVYGYTF. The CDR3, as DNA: TGTGCCATCAGTAGAAACCACAGGGTTGTCTACGGCTACACCTTC.

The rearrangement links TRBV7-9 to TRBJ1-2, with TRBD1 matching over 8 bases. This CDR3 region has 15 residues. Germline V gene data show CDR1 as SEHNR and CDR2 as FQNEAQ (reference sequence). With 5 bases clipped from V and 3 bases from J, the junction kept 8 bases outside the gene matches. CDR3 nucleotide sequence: TGTGCCAGCAGCCCCCGGACAGGGTCGTACTATGGCTACACCTTC. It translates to CASSPRTGSYYGYTF.

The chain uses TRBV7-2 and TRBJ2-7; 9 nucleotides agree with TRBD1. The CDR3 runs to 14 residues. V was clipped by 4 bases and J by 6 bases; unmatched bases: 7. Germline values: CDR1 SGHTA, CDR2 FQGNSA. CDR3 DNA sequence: TGTGCCAGCAGCTGGGACAGGGCCGCGTTCGAGCAGTACTTC. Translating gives CASSWDRAAFEQYF.

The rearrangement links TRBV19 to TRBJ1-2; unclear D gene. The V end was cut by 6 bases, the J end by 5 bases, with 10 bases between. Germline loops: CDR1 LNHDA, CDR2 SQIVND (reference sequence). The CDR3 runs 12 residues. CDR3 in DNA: TGTGCCAGTAGACCCTCACAGTATGGCTACACCTTC. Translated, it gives CASRPSQYGYTF.

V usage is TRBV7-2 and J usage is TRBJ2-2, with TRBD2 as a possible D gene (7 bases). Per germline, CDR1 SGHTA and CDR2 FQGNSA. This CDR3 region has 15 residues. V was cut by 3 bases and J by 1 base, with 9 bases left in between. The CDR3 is CASSLGGGNTGELFF. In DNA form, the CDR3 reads TGTGCCAGCAGCTTGGGAGGGGGGAACACCGGGGAGCTGTTTTTT.

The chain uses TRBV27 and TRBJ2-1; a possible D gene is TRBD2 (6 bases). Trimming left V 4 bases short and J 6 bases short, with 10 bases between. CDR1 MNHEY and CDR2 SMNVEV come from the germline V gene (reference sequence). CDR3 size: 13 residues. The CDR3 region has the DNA TGTGCCAGCAGTTCATGGGGGGTCAATGAGCAGTTCTTC. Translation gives CASSSWGVNEQFF.

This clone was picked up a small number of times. The CDR3, as DNA: TGTGCCTGCCCAGCGGGGGGCTCTGGAAACACCATATATTTT. Its protein is CACPAGGSGNTIYF. The rearrangement uses TRBV30 and TRBJ1-3; TRBD1 might be the D (5 bases). Germline lookup yields CDR1 GTSNPN and CDR2 SVGIG (reference sequence). The CDR3 sequence is 14 residues long. V gave up 6 bases and J gave up 0 bases, with 12 bases separating them.

CDR3 amino acids: CASSLGGAVNTEAFF. The CDR3 nucleotides read TGTGCCAGCAGCTTAGGAGGCGCAGTGAACACTGAAGCTTTCTTT. The chain has TRBV7-2 and TRBJ1-1; D is ambiguous. Germline CDR1 SGHTA, CDR2 FQGNSA. The CDR3 length is 15 residues. Trimming pared 1 base from V and 0 bases from J, leaving 9 bases between.

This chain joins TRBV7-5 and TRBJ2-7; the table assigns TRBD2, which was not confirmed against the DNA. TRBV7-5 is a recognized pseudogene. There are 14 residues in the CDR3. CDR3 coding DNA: TGTGCCAGAAGCTTCGTGACTAGTTTGTACGAGCAGTACTTC. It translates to CARSFVTSLYEQYF.

CDR3 amino acids: CASTQETVGEKLFF. DNA of the CDR3: TGTGCCAGCACCCAGGAAACTGTAGGTGAAAAACTGTTTTTT. The chain is built from TRBV2 and TRBJ1-4; D is unresolved. The V end lost 7 bases, the J end lost 7 bases, and 16 bases lay between the germline ends. From germline, CDR1 is SNHLY and CDR2 FYNNEI. The CDR3 totals 14 residues.

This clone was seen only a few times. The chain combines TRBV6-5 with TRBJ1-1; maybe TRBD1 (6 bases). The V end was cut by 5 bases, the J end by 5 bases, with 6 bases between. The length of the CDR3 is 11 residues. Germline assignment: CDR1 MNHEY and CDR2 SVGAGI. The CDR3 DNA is TGTGCCAGCAGTACAGGGACTGAAGCTTTCTTT. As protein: CASSTGTEAFF.

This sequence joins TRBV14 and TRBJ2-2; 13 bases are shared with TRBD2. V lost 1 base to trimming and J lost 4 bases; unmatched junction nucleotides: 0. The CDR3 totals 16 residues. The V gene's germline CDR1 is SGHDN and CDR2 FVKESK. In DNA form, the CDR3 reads TGTGCCAGCAGCCAAGGACTAGCGGGGGGCACCGGGGAGCTGTTTTTT. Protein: CASSQGLAGGTGELFF. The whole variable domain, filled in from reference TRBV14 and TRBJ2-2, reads EAGVTQFPSHSVIEKGQTVTLRCDPISGHDNLYWYRRVMGKEIKFLLHFVKESKQDESGMPNNRFLAERTGGTYSTLKVQPAELEDSGVYFCASSQGLAGGTGELFFGEGSRLTVL.

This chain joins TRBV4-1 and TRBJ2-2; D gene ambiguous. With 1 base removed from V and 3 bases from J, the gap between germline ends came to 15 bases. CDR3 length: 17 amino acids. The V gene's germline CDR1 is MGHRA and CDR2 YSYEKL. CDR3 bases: TGCGCCAGCAGCCAAGCTGAGGCAGTCGGCGACACCGGGGAGCTGTTTTTT. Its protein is CASSQAEAVGDTGELFF.

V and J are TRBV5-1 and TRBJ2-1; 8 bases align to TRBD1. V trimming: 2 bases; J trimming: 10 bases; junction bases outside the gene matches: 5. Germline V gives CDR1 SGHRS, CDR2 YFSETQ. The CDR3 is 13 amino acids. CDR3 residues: CASSFYRGWEQFF. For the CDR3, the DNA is TGCGCCAGCAGCTTCTACAGGGGGTGGGAGCAGTTCTTC.

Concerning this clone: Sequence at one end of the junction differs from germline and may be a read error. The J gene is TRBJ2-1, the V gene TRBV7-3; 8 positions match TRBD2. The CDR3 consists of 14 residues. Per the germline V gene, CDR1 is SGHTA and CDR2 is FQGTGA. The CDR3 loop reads CASSLTGSGTHPIF. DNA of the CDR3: TGTGCCAGCAGCTTAACGGGTAGCGGGACCCACCCGATCTTC.

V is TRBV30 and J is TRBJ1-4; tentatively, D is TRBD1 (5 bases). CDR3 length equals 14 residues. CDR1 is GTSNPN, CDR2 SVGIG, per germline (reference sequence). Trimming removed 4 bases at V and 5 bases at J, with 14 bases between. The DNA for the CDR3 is TGTGCCTGGAACGCGGGGGGGATGAATGAAAAACTGTTTTTT. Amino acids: CAWNAGGMNEKLFF. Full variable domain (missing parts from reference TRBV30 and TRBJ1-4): SQTIHQWPATLVQPVGSPLSLECTVEGTSNPNLYWYRQAAGRGLQLLFYSVGIGQISSEVPQNLSASRPQDRQFILSSKKLLLSDSGFYLCAWNAGGMNEKLFFGSGTQLSVL.

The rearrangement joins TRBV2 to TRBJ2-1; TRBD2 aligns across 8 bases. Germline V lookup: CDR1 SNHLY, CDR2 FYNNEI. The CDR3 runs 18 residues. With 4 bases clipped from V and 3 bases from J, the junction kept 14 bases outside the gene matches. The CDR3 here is CASSVLLAASHSYNEQFF. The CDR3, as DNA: TGTGCCAGCAGTGTCTTACTAGCGGCTAGCCACAGCTACAATGAGCAGTTCTTC.

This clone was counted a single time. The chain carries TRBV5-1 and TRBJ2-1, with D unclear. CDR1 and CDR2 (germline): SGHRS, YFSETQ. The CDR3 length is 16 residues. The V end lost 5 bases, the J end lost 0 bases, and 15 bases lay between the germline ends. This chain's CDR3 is CASRKDEQSSYNEQFF. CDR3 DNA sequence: TGCGCCAGCAGGAAAGATGAACAGAGCTCCTACAATGAGCAGTTCTTC.

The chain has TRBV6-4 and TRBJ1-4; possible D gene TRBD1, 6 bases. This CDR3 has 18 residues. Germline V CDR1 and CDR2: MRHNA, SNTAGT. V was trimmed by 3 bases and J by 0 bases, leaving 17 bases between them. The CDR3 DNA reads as TGTGCCAGCAGTGAAGGCCCGGGACACGTACCAACTAATGAAAAACTGTTTTTT. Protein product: CASSEGPGHVPTNEKLFF.

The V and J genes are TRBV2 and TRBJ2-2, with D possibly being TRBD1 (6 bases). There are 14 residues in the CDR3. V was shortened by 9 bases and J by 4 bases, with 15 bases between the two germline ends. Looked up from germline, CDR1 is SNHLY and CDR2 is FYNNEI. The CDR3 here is CARGDTSITGELFF. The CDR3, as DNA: TGTGCCAGGGGGGACACTTCTATCACCGGGGAGCTGTTTTTT.

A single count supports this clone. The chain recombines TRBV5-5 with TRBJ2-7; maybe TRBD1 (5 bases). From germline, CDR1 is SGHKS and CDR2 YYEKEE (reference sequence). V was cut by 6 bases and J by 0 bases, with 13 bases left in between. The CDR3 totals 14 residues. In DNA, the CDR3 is TGTGCCAGCACTCTCCACAGGTCCTCCTACGAGCAGTACTTC. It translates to CASTLHRSSYEQYF. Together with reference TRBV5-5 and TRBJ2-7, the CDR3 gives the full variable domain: DAGVTQSPTHLIKTRGQQVTLRCSPISGHKSVSWYQQVLGQGPQFIFQYYEKEERGRGNFPDRFSARQFPNYSSELNVNALLLGDSALYLCASTLHRSSYEQYFGPGTRLTVT.

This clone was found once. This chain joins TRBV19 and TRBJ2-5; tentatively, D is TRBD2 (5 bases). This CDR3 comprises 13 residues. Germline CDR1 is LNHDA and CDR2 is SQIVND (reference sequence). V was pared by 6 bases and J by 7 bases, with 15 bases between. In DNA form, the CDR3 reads TGTGCCAGTAGCACGGACTCTGGTGGGACCCAGTACTTC. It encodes CASSTDSGGTQYF.